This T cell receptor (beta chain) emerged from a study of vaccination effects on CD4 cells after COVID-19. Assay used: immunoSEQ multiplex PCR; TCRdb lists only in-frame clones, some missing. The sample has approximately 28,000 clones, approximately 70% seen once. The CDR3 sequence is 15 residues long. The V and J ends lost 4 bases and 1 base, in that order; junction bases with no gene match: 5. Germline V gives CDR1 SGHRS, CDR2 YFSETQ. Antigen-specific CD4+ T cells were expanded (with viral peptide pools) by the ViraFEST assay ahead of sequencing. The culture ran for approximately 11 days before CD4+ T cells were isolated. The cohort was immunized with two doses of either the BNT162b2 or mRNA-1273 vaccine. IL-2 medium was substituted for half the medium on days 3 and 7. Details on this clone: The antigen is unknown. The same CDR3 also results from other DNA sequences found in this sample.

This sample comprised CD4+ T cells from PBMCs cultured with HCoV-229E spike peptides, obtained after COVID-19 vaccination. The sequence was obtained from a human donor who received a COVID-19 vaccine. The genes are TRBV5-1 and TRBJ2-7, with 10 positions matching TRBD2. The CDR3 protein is CASSLEAGGSYEQYF. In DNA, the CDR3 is TGCGCCAGCAGCCTTGAAGCGGGGGGGTCCTACGAGCAGTACTTC.